A selection of T cell receptor beta chains follows, all from one sample in a study of beta chain features in type 1 diabetes. TCRdb keeps only in-frame clones here, not all; method: immunoSEQ multiplex PCR. The table lists roughly 160,000 clones, 6% to 9% of them singletons, with 0.5% in the top ten. Sequenced material: central memory CD4+ T cells from blood. The receptors come from a man younger than 35 with type 1 diabetes. CDR3s include the opening cysteine and the closing phenylalanine or tryptophan. A D gene is named only where the DNA matches it firmly. A clone size is listed for some rows: how often the clone was seen (once, few, many), or a class if it is expanded.

d_call	v_call	clone_size	j_call	cdr3_aa	cdr3_nt
TRBD1	TRBV4-1	-	TRBJ1-2	CASSHGTARANYGYTF	TGCGCCAGCAGCCATGGGACAGCCAGAGCTAACTATGGCTACACCTTC
-	TRBV30	few	TRBJ1-1	CAWGRWSGLEAFF	TGTGCCTGGGGTCGTTGGTCCGGACTTGAAGCTTTCTTT
-	TRBV30	-	TRBJ1-5	CAWDGGSNQPQHF	TGTGCCTGGGACGGGGGTAGCAATCAGCCCCAGCATTTT
-	TRBV6-6	-	TRBJ2-7	CASSEGDYEQYF	TGTGCCAGCAGCGAAGGGGACTACGAGCAGTACTTC
-	TRBV6-6	-	TRBJ1-1	CASSHPEGNTEAFF	TGTGCCAGCAGCCACCCGGAGGGAAACACTGAAGCTTTCTTT
-	TRBV6-5	-	TRBJ2-5	CASSYRETQYF	TGTGCCAGCAGTTATCGAGAGACCCAGTACTTC
-	TRBV9	many	TRBJ2-2	CASSVDGRVAGELFF	TGTGCCAGCAGCGTAGATGGCAGGGTGGCCGGGGAGCTGTTTTTT
-	TRBV30	few	TRBJ2-1	CACSGVGTNEQFF	TGTGCCTGCTCTGGAGTGGGTACCAATGAGCAGTTCTTC
TRBD1	TRBV28	few	TRBJ1-2	CASMGPGGELGYGYTF	TGTGCCAGCATGGGTCCAGGGGGCGAGCTGGGCTATGGCTACACCTTC
TRBD1	TRBV2	few	TRBJ2-7	CASSGDRTGHYEQYF	TGTGCCAGCAGTGGAGACCGGACAGGGCATTACGAGCAGTACTTC
-	TRBV19	-	TRBJ2-7	CASQQGKGEQYF	TGTGCCAGCCAGCAGGGAAAGGGCGAGCAGTACTTC
-	TRBV28	-	TRBJ2-2	CASSSGGLGGELFF	TGTGCCAGCAGTTCAGGGGGGCTGGGCGGGGAGCTGTTTTTT
TRBD2	TRBV6-6	-	TRBJ2-7	CASNQGTSGSYEQYF	TGTGCCAGCAACCAAGGGACTAGCGGGTCCTACGAGCAGTACTTC
-	TRBV18	-	TRBJ2-3	CASSPSRAGDTQYF	TGTGCCAGCTCACCATCCAGGGCCGGAGATACGCAGTATTTT
TRBD1	TRBV29-1	-	TRBJ1-1	CSVTGGVTGTEAFF	TGCAGCGTTACGGGGGGGGTGACAGGGACTGAAGCTTTCTTT
TRBD1	TRBV30	few	TRBJ1-6	CAWSFTGTGNSPPHF	TGTGCCTGGAGTTTCACCGGGACAGGGAATTCACCCCCCCACTTT
TRBD1	TRBV5-1	few	TRBJ2-1	CASTKIPGQGAGDNEQFF	TGCGCCAGCACGAAAATCCCGGGACAGGGGGCCGGGGACAATGAGCAGTTCTTC
TRBD2	TRBV5-4	-	TRBJ2-1	CASSLGGGRYNEQFF	TGTGCCAGCAGCTTGGGCGGGGGAAGGTACAATGAGCAGTTCTTC
TRBD1	TRBV2	few	TRBJ2-7	CASSEQGAHEQYF	TGTGCCAGCAGTGAACAGGGGGCGCACGAGCAGTACTTC
-	TRBV5-4	-	TRBJ2-3	CASSPGGQGTDTQYF	TGTGCCAGCAGCCCGGGGGGCCAGGGTACAGATACGCAGTATTTT
-	TRBV25-1	many	TRBJ2-7	CASSVPGSYEQYF	TGTGCCAGCAGTGTGCCAGGCTCCTACGAGCAGTACTTC
-	TRBV7-2	-	TRBJ1-2	CASSLAEINYGYTF	TGTGCCAGCAGCTTAGCCGAGATTAACTATGGCTACACCTTC
TRBD1	TRBV28	-	TRBJ2-7	CASSLGGQGGEQYF	TGTGCCAGCAGTTTGGGGGGACAGGGAGGCGAGCAGTACTTC
TRBD2	TRBV7-2	-	TRBJ2-3	CASSLGVAGGTDTQYF	TGTGCCAGCAGCTTAGGGGTAGCGGGGGGAACAGATACGCAGTATTTT
-	TRBV5-1	few	TRBJ1-1	CASSLVPENTEAFF	TGCGCCAGCAGCTTGGTGCCAGAGAACACTGAAGCTTTCTTT
TRBD2	TRBV5-8	-	TRBJ2-1	CASSLGRSGRAGNEQFF	TGTGCCAGCAGCTTGGGCCGCAGCGGGAGGGCCGGGAATGAGCAGTTCTTC
-	TRBV5-1	-	TRBJ2-3	CASMGLYTDTQYF	TGCGCCAGCATGGGGCTCTACACAGATACGCAGTATTTT
-	TRBV14	-	TRBJ1-2	CASSQATGIDGYTF	TGTGCCAGCAGCCAGGCAACAGGGATTGATGGCTACACCTTC
-	TRBV30	few	TRBJ1-2	CAWSKTGTYYGYTF	TGTGCCTGGAGTAAGACCGGGACATACTATGGCTACACCTTC
TRBD2	TRBV18	few	TRBJ2-1	CASSPRGTSGAYNEQFF	TGTGCCAGCTCACCACGGGGGACTAGCGGGGCTTACAATGAGCAGTTCTTC
-	TRBV5-1	-	TRBJ2-7	CASSSWGQTNGEQYF	TGCGCCAGCAGCTCGTGGGGACAAACGAACGGCGAGCAGTACTTC
-	TRBV6-6	-	TRBJ1-5	CATTAGNNQPQHF	TGTGCCACCACGGCGGGGAACAATCAGCCCCAGCATTTT
-	TRBV7-8	-	TRBJ1-2	CASSLVGDGYTF	TGTGCCAGCAGCTTAGTAGGGGATGGCTACACCTTC
-	TRBV28	few	TRBJ1-1	CASSRYGVGLEAFF	TGTGCCAGCAGTCGCTACGGTGTTGGACTCGAAGCTTTCTTT
-	TRBV4-3	many	TRBJ1-2	CASSQEYAGWYGYTF	TGCGCCAGCAGCCAAGAGTATGCAGGGTGGTATGGCTACACCTTC
-	TRBV6-5	few	TRBJ2-1	CASNPGVGSYNEQFF	TGTGCCAGCAATCCGGGAGTAGGATCCTACAATGAGCAGTTCTTC
-	TRBV7-9	few	TRBJ1-1	CASSPLRGRRDTEAFF	TGTGCCAGCAGCCCCCTCCGGGGCAGGAGGGACACTGAAGCTTTCTTT
-	TRBV5-1	few	TRBJ2-5	CASSGGNQETQYF	TGCGCCAGCAGCGGGGGGAACCAAGAGACCCAGTACTTC
-	TRBV6-5	few	TRBJ1-4	CASSYNRGGDEKLFF	TGTGCCAGCAGTTACAATAGGGGAGGAGATGAAAAACTGTTTTTT
TRBD1	TRBV7-9	-	TRBJ1-1	CASSFRQGRNTEAFF	TGTGCCAGCAGCTTCCGACAGGGGAGGAACACTGAAGCTTTCTTT
TRBD2	TRBV15	few	TRBJ2-1	CATSGPGTSGGRSYNEQFF	TGTGCCACCAGCGGACCCGGGACTAGCGGCGGCAGGTCCTACAATGAGCAGTTCTTC
-	TRBV7-2	-	TRBJ2-5	CASSLHIDQETQYF	TGTGCCAGCAGCTTACATATAGACCAAGAGACCCAGTACTTC
TRBD2	TRBV10-1	-	TRBJ2-5	CASSKGTTQETQYF	TGCGCCAGCAGTAAAGGGACTACCCAAGAGACCCAGTACTTC
TRBD2	TRBV28	few	TRBJ2-5	CASSRRLAGGETQYF	TGTGCCAGCAGTAGACGACTAGCGGGCGGGGAGACCCAGTACTTC
-	TRBV11-2	few	TRBJ1-2	CASSSGVGYTF	TGTGCCAGCAGCTCCGGGGTTGGCTACACCTTC
-	TRBV30	-	TRBJ2-7	CAWSVGGANEQYF	TGTGCCTGGAGTGTTGGAGGGGCGAACGAGCAGTACTTC
TRBD2	TRBV28	-	TRBJ2-1	CATRRLAGANEQFF	TGTGCCACCCGTAGGCTAGCGGGGGCCAATGAGCAGTTCTTC
-	TRBV1	-	TRBJ2-7	CTSSQVTSGGYEQYF	TGCACCAGCAGCCAGGTGACTAGCGGGGGCTACGAGCAGTACTTC